The present TCR beta chain was sequenced within a study of shared clonotypes between healthy human individuals. V lost 2 bases to trimming and J lost 2 bases, with 7 bases between them. The CDR3 is 13 amino acids. Germline V CDR1 and CDR2: SGHRS, YFSETQ. General study results and limits: Sharing of clonotypes among donors was expected to vary with sequencing depth. For sorted subsets, rarefaction showed incomplete sequencing despite large depth.

Clones were read by immunoSEQ multiplex PCR, and TCRdb kept only the in-frame ones, dropping some. The sample includes 650,000 to 750,000 clones, about two thirds of them seen just once. CD4+ cells yielded CD45RA+ naive and CD45RA-negative memory subsets. Regarding this clone: Its antigen is as yet unknown.

Material for sequencing was memory CD4+ T cells sorted from blood. Indicated subset: CD45RA-negative fraction. V usage is TRBV5-1 and J usage is TRBJ2-5, with unresolved D. The sequence derives from a woman aged 25 to 45 in good health. CDR3 in DNA: TGCGCCAGCAGCTTTTCGGCTCAAGAGACCCAGTACTTC. Amino acids: CASSFSAQETQYF.